The T cell receptor beta chain under discussion was sequenced for a study of blood T cell repertoires in COVID-19. Across the whole study: The origin of the acute and convalescent COVID-19 samples was the United States, Italy and Spain. The analysed material was cDNA or gDNA that came from T cells, B-cell-depleted T cells, or PBMCs.

The protocol was immunoSEQ multiplex PCR, while the TCRdb copy is restricted to in-frame clones and leaves out a portion. The sample records about 50,000 clones, approximately 85% being singletons. Germline assignment: CDR1 SGHTA and CDR2 FQGNSA. The junction had 8 bases not matched to a gene; V was cut back by 5 bases and J by 4 bases. CDR3 length: 15 residues. The rearrangement links TRBV7-2 to TRBJ2-3; 8 bases agree with TRBD1. The sequenced sample consisted of peripheral blood. The origin of this receptor is a human donor in a cohort sampled during active COVID-19. The donor label of this sample is uncertain. This CDR3 reads CASSPRDRQSDTQYF. The CDR3 nucleotides read TGTGCCAGCAGCCCTCGGGACAGGCAATCAGATACGCAGTATTTT.